The T cell receptor beta chain described here comes from a study of ipilimumab plus nivolumab after autologous stem cell transplantation (dated by TCRdb to the early 2020s). Broadly, across the study: A median of roughly five ipilimumab doses and under ten nivolumab doses was received by trial patients. The DLBCL cohort included primary refractory and relapsed disease, with 18-month progression-free survival of about 86% and 29% respectively. Patients in the trial were undergoing autologous transplant and had high-risk diffuse large B cell lymphoma, mature T cell lymphoma, or multiple myeloma. The intent-to-treat population of the trial consisted of some 40 patients. Overall study outcomes, separate from this receptor: Combined checkpoint inhibition appeared tolerable as post-transplant consolidation, according to the authors' conclusion. The authors stated that profiles of the T cell receptor repertoire, regulatory T cell phenotype and gut microbiota provided a biologic rationale for studying this approach further.

Checkpoint therapy began 14 to 28 days after autologous transplant, with ipilimumab given at 1 mg/kg intravenously on day 1 of selected weeks. Nivolumab was given at 3 mg/kg intravenously on day 1 of weeks 1, 4, 7, 10, and every two weeks through week 26. Combined checkpoint inhibition with ipilimumab and nivolumab as consolidation after autologous stem cell transplantation was tested in a Phase Ib clinical trial. Note on this clone: No antigen is known for it. The record has no base qualities; no much larger clone is one base away.

From V the trimming removes 4 bases and from J it removes 4 bases, while the gene matches leave 10 bases of the junction unaccounted for. The CDR3, from cysteine to phenylalanine, totals 16 residues. Only the CDR3 DNA stays, 48 bases, in frame from base 1. CDR1 and CDR2, looked up from the germline V gene (reference sequence), are LNHDA and SQIVND. The library was obtained by the immunoSEQ multiplex PCR assay. TCRdb mirrors the immuneACCESS table, restricted to in-frame sequences. Some clones are absent from its copies; in checked studies, under half trace to an unresolved V gene, and the reason for the others is unknown. Present in this sample are about 12,000 clones, more than 70% of which were seen just once. The biggest ten clones account for 15% to 20% of the sample.

The source of this sequence is a male donor with diffuse large B-cell lymphoma. Sample: PBMCs, taken in a trial of ipilimumab plus nivolumab as post-transplant consolidation. Here the chain combines TRBV19 and TRBJ1-5; 7 of the junction bases match TRBD1. The nucleotide sequence is given as TGTGCCAGTAGTACCACCCGGGCCAGGGGGAATCAGCCCCAGCATTTT. The translation is CASSTTRARGNQPQHF.